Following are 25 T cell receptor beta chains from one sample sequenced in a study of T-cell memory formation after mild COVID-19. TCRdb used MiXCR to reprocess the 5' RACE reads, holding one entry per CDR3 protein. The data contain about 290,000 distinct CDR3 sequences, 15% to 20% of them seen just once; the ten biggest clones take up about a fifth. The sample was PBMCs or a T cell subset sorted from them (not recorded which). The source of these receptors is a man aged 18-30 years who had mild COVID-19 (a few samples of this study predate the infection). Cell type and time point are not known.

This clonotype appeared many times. The CDR3 DNA reads as TGTGCCAGCGAGGTGGCGGGGGGACACACTGAAGCTTTCTTT. Protein: CASEVAGGHTEAFF. The chain joins TRBV2 to TRBJ1-1, with a tentative D call TRBD1 (5 bases). CDR3 size: 14 residues. Trimming removed 8 bases from V and 3 bases from J, with 16 bases in between. Germline V gene lookup returns CDR1 SNHLY and CDR2 FYNNEI.

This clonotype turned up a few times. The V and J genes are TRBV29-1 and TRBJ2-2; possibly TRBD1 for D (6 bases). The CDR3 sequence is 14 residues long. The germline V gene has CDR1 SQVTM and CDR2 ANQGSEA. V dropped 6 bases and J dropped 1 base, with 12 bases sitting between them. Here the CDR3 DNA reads TGCAGCGTGGAGCTGGACAGGAACACCGGGGAGCTGTTTTTT. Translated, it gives CSVELDRNTGELFF.

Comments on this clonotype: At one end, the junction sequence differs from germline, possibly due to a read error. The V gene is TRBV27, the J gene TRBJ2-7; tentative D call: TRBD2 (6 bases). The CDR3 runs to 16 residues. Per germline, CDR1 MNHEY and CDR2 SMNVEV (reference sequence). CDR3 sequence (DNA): TGTGCCAGCACTACTAGCCTGGACTGGATTCCCTACGCGCAGTACTTC. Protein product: CASTTSLDWIPYAQYF.

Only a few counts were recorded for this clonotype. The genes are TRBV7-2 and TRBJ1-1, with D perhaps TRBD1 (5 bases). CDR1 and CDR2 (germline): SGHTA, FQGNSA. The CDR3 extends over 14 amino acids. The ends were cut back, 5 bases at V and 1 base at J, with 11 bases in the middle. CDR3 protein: CASSPARANTEAFF. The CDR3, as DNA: TGTGCCAGCAGCCCCGCCAGGGCGAACACTGAAGCTTTCTTT.

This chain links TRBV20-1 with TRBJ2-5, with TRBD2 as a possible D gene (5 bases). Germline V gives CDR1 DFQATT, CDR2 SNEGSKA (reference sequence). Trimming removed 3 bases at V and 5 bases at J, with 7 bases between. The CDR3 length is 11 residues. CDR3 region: CSASGVETQYF. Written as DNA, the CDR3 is TGCAGTGCTAGCGGGGTCGAGACCCAGTACTTC.

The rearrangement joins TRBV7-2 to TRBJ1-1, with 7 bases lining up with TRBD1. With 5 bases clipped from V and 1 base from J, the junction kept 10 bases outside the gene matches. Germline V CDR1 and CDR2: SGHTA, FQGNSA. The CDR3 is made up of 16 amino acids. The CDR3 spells CASSRGTDVWNTEAFF. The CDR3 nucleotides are TGTGCCAGCAGCCGAGGGACAGATGTTTGGAACACTGAAGCTTTCTTT. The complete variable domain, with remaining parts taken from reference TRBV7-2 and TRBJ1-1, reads GAGVSQSPSNKVTEKGKDVELRCDPISGHTALYWYRQSLGQGLEFLIYFQGNSAPDKSGLPSDRFSAERTGGSVSTLTIQRTQQEDSAVYLCASSRGTDVWNTEAFFGQGTRLTVV.

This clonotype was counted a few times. DNA for the CDR3: TGTGCCACCAGCAGAGATCGAACGGGGGGCGGCTACACCTTC. Protein: CATSRDRTGGGYTF. The chain carries TRBV15 and TRBJ1-2; a weak D match, TRBD1 (6 bases). V lost 0 bases to trimming and J lost 8 bases, with 13 bases between them. CDR3 length: 14 residues. CDR1 is LNHNV and CDR2 is YYDKDF in the germline V gene (reference sequence).

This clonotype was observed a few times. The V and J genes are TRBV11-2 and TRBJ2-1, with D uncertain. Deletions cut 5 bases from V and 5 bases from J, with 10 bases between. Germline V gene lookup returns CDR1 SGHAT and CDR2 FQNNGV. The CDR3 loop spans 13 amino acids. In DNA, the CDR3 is TGTGCCAGCAGCCACGGGCCAAACAATGAGCAGTTCTTC. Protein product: CASSHGPNNEQFF.

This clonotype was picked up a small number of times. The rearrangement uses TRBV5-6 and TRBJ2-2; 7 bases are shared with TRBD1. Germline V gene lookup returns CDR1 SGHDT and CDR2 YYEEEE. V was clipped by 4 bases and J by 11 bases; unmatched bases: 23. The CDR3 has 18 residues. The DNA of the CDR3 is TGTGCCAGCAGCCCGGGAACCTGGGACAGAGGGGTTTATACTGAGCTGTTTTTT. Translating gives CASSPGTWDRGVYTELFF.

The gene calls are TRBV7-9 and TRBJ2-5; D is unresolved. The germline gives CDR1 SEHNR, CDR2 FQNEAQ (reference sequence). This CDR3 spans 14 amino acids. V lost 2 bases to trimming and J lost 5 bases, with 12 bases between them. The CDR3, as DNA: TGTGCCAGCAGCTTAAACATGGGTACCGAGACCCAGTACTTC. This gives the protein CASSLNMGTETQYF.

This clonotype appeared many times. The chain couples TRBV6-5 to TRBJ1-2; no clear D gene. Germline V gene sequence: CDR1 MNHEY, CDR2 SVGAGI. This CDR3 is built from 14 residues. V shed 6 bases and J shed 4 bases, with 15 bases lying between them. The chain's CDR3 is CASRQGNIGYGYTF. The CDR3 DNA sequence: TGTGCCAGCAGACAAGGGAATATTGGCTATGGCTACACCTTC.

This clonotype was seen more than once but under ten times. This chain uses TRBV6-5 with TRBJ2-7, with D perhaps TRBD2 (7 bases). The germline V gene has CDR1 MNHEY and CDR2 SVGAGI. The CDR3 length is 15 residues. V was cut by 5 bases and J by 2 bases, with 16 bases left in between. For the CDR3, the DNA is TGTGCCAGCAGTCTCGGGGGGCCTAAGACCTACGAGCAGTACTTC. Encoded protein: CASSLGGPKTYEQYF.

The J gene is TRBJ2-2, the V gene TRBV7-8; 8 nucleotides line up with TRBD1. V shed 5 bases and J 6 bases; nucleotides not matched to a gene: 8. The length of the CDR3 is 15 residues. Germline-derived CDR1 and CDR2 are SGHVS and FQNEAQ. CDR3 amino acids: CASSPRTGYAGELFF. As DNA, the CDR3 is TGTGCCAGCAGCCCCAGGACAGGGTACGCCGGGGAGCTGTTTTTT.

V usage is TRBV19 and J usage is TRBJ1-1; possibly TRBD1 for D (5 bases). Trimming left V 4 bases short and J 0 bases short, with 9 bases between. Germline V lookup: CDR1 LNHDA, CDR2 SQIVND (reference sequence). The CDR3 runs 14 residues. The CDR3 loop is CASSRGVMNTEAFF. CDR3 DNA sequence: TGTGCCAGTAGTAGAGGGGTTATGAACACTGAAGCTTTCTTT.

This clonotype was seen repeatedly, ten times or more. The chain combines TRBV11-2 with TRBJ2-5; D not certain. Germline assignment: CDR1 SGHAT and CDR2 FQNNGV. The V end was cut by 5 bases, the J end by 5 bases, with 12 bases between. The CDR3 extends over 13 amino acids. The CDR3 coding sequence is TGTGCCAGCAGCAAGACCCCGGCCGAGACCCAGTACTTC. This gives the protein CASSKTPAETQYF.

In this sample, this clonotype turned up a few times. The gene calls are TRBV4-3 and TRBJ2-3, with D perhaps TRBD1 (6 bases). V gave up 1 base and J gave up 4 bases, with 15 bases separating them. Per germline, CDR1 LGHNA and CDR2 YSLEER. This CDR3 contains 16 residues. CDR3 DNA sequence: TGCGCCAGCAGCCAAGTCTATCAGGGGCGCGCAGATACGCAGTATTTT. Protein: CASSQVYQGRADTQYF.

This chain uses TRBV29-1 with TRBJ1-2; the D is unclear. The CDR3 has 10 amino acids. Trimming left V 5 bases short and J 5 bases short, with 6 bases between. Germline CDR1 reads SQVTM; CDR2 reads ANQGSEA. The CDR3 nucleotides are TGCAGCGTTCACCAGTATGGCTACACCTTC. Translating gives CSVHQYGYTF. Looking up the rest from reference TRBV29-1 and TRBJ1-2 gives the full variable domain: SAVISQKPSRDICQRGTSLTIQCQVDSQVTMMFWYRQQPGQSLTLIATANQGSEATYESGFVIDKFPISRPNLTFSTLTVSNMSPEDSSIYLCSVHQYGYTFGSGTRLTVV.

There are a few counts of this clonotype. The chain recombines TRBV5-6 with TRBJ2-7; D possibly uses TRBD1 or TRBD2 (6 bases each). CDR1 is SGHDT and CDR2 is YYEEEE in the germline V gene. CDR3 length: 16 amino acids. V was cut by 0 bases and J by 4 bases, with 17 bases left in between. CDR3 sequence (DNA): TGTGCCAGCAGCTTGGATCGGACGGGGGACACTTACGAGCAGTACTTC. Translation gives CASSLDRTGDTYEQYF.

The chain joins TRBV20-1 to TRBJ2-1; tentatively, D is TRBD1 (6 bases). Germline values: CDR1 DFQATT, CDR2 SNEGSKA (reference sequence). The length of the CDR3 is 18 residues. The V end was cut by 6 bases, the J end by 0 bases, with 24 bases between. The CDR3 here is CSATLTSGTPISYNEQFF. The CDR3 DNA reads TGCAGTGCCACCTTGACGTCCGGGACACCCATCTCCTACAATGAGCAGTTCTTC.

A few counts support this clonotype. CDR3 protein: CASSLYRGPNQPQHF. CDR3 DNA sequence: TGTGCCAGCAGCTTATATAGGGGTCCCAATCAGCCCCAGCATTTT. This chain joins TRBV7-8 and TRBJ1-5; possible D gene TRBD1, 5 bases. CDR1 and CDR2 from the germline V gene are SGHVS and FQNEAQ. This CDR3 has 15 residues. V was trimmed by 2 bases and J by 3 bases, leaving 11 bases between them.

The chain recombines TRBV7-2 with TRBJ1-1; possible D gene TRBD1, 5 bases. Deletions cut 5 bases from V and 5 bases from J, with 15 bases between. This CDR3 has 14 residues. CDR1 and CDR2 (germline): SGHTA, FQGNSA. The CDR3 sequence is CASSRDGGRTEAFF. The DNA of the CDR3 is TGTGCCAGCAGCCGTGATGGGGGTCGGACTGAAGCTTTCTTT.

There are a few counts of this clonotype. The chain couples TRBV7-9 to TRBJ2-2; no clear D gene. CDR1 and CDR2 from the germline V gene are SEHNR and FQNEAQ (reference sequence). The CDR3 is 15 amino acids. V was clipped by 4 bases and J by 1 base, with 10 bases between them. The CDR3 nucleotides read TGTGCCAGCAGCTGGGCATTCAAGAACACCGGGGAGCTGTTTTTT. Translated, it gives CASSWAFKNTGELFF.

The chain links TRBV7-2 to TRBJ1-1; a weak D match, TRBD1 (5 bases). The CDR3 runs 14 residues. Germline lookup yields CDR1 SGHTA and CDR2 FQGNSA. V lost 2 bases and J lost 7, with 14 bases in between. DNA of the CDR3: TGTGCCAGCAGCTTAAGCCGGGGGTTAAATGAAGCTTTCTTT. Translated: CASSLSRGLNEAFF.

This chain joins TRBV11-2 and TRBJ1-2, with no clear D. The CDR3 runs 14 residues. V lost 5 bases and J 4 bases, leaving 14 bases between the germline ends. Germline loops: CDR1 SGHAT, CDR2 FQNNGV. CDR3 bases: TGTGCCAGCAGCCCAGTCGGGGTCGCCTATGGCTACACCTTC. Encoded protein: CASSPVGVAYGYTF.

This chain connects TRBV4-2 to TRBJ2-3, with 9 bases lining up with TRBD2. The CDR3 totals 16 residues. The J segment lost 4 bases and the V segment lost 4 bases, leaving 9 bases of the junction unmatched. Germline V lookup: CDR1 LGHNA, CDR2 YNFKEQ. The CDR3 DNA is TGTGCCAGCAGCCTTGGGACTAGCCGACAACCAGATACGCAGTATTTT. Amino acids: CASSLGTSRQPDTQYF.